This TCR beta chain was recorded in a study of cytomegalovirus exposure and HLA in healthy donors. General study findings and limits: A few CMV-associated chains were confirmed in vitro to be specific for CMV antigens. The later analysis indicated that the majority of CMV-associated TCR beta chains appeared HLA-restricted. Associated with cytomegalovirus, according to the listing, were around 170 TCR beta chains.

CDR3 length: 15 residues. The V gene end was trimmed by 4 bases and the J gene end by 0 bases; junction bases not matched to a gene: 7. The germline V gene has CDR1 SGHRS and CDR2 YFSETQ. The PCR employed 60 Vbeta primers together with 13 Jbeta primers. Sequencing was performed with immunoSEQ multiplex PCR; in TCRdb, only in-frame clones are kept and a portion is missing. The sample gives roughly 130,000 clones, roughly four fifths of which show up once; roughly 12% is in the top ten. Points on this clone: Its antigen is as yet unknown.

Source material: PBMCs. This TCR was sampled from a male donor in good health and CMV-seropositive. This chain connects TRBV5-1 to TRBJ2-7, with 7 nucleotides matching TRBD2. DNA for the CDR3: TGCGCCAGCAGCCCGGGAACGGGAGGCTCCTACGAGCAGTACTTC. The encoded protein is CASSPGTGGSYEQYF.